Below are 32 T cell receptor beta chains sequenced from a single sample in a study of blood T cell repertoires in COVID-19. Measured with immunoSEQ multiplex PCR; TCRdb has only the in-frame clones, and not every one. The data contain roughly 210,000 clones, 88% of them singletons. Material for sequencing was peripheral blood. These receptors originate from a man between 65 and 79 years old with acute or convalescent COVID-19.

V usage is TRBV5-6 and J usage is TRBJ2-7, with TRBD1 matching over 12 bases. Germline V gene data show CDR1 as SGHDT and CDR2 as YYEEEE. V trimming: 4 bases; J trimming: 6 bases; junction bases outside the gene matches: 14. The CDR3 is made up of 17 amino acids. CDR3: CASSTGTGGPQVGEQYF. In DNA, the CDR3 is TGTGCCAGCAGCACCGGGACAGGGGGCCCCCAGGTCGGCGAGCAGTACTTC. Drawing the rest from reference TRBV5-6 and TRBJ2-7, the complete variable domain is DAGVTQSPTHLIKTRGQQVTLRCSPKSGHDTVSWYQQALGQGPQFIFQYYEEEERQRGNFPDRFSGHQFPNYSSELNVNALLLGDSALYLCASSTGTGGPQVGEQYFGPGTRLTVT.

The rearrangement uses TRBV20-1 and TRBJ1-1; 7 nucleotides line up with TRBD1. Germline CDR1 DFQATT, CDR2 SNEGSKA (reference sequence). The J segment lost 11 bases and the V segment lost 2 bases, leaving 5 bases of the junction unmatched. CDR3 length: 11 amino acids. CDR3 bases: TGCAGTGCTAGACAACAGGGGTCGGCTTTCTTT. Translation gives CSARQQGSAFF.

The rearrangement joins TRBV25-1 to TRBJ2-2, with D perhaps matching TRBD2 (5 bases). The CDR3 has 16 amino acids. Germline values: CDR1 MGHDK, CDR2 SYGVNS. Trimming stripped 2 bases from V and 3 bases from J, with 13 bases between. The CDR3 DNA follows: TGTGCCAGCAGTGAACTCTTGAGCGGATACACCGGGGAGCTGTTTTTT. It yields the protein CASSELLSGYTGELFF.

This chain joins TRBV4-2 and TRBJ1-2; D is ambiguous. CDR3 length: 14 amino acids. From germline, CDR1 is LGHNA and CDR2 YNFKEQ. Trimming took 1 base from V and 3 from J, leaving 9 bases between them. CDR3 sequence (DNA): TGTGCCAGCAGCCAAGTATCCAGCGACTATGGCTACACCTTC. Amino acids: CASSQVSSDYGYTF.

The rearrangement links TRBV5-1 to TRBJ1-1; D remains ambiguous. Trimming left V 7 bases short and J 3 bases short, with 16 bases between. The CDR3 extends over 14 amino acids. Germline V gene lookup returns CDR1 SGHRS and CDR2 YFSETQ. The CDR3: CASYGSGQDTEAFF. CDR3 nucleotides: TGCGCCAGCTACGGCTCTGGCCAGGACACTGAAGCTTTCTTT.

The chain is built from TRBV24-1 and TRBJ2-3; tentatively, D is TRBD2 (6 bases). CDR3 length: 14 residues. V gave up 2 bases and J gave up 3 bases, with 8 bases separating them. Germline V gene lookup returns CDR1 KGHDR and CDR2 SFDVKD. In DNA form, the CDR3 reads TGTGCCACCAGTGATTGGGACTCGACAGATACGCAGTATTTT. Translated, it gives CATSDWDSTDTQYF.

This clone has just a few counts. The chain couples TRBV5-6 to TRBJ1-6; 7 positions agree with TRBD1. The CDR3 is 15 residues long. The germline V gene has CDR1 SGHDT and CDR2 YYEEEE. Trimming cost V 4 bases and J 5 bases; bases outside gene matches: 6. CDR3 protein: CASSPGTVNNSPLHF. CDR3 nucleotides: TGTGCCAGCAGCCCCGGGACAGTTAATAATTCACCCCTCCACTTT.

This clone was recorded only once. The chain's CDR3 is CATSRDDTVTYEQYF. The CDR3 nucleotides read TGTGCCACCAGCAGAGATGACACTGTTACCTACGAGCAGTACTTC. The V gene is TRBV15, the J gene TRBJ2-7; D ambiguous. The germline V and J ends were trimmed by 0 bases and 2 bases, with 11 bases remaining between them. Germline loops: CDR1 LNHNV, CDR2 YYDKDF (reference sequence). CDR3 length: 15 residues.

The rearrangement uses TRBV7-3 and TRBJ2-7, with 9 bases aligning to TRBD1. With V trimmed by 2 bases and J by 1 base, 3 bases remained unmatched. The CDR3 spans 15 residues. Germline V gives CDR1 SGHTA, CDR2 FQGTGA. The CDR3 sequence is CASSLGTGISYEQYF. For the CDR3, the DNA is TGTGCCAGCAGCTTAGGGACAGGGATTTCCTACGAGCAGTACTTC. The whole variable domain, filled in from reference TRBV7-3 and TRBJ2-7, reads GAGVSQTPSNKVTEKGKYVELRCDPISGHTALYWYRQSLGQGPEFLIYFQGTGAADDSGLPNDRFFAVRPEGSVSTLKIQRTERGDSAVYLCASSLGTGISYEQYFGPGTRLTVT.

This chain links TRBV9 with TRBJ1-5; 9 nucleotides align to TRBD1. The CDR3 is 14 residues long. The germline V gene encodes CDR1 SGDLS and CDR2 YYNGEE. The ends lost 4 bases at V and 8 bases at J; junction bases unmatched: 7. In DNA form, the CDR3 reads TGTGCCAGCAGCTCTGGGACAGGGTTCGAGCCCCAGCATTTT. This codes for CASSSGTGFEPQHF. Using reference TRBV9 and TRBJ1-5 for the parts outside the CDR3, the full variable domain is DSGVTQTPKHLITATGQRVTLRCSPRSGDLSVYWYQQSLDQGLQFLIQYYNGEERAKGNILERFSAQQFPDLHSELNLSSLELGDSALYFCASSSGTGFEPQHFGDGTRLSIL.

The chain uses TRBV5-4 and TRBJ1-6; D gene unclear. Germline V lookup: CDR1 SGHNT, CDR2 YYREEE (reference sequence). The CDR3 extends over 16 amino acids. Between the trimmed V and J ends, which lost 0 bases and 6 bases, there was a span of 13 bases. CDR3 sequence: CASSLGSTRSNSPLHF. Here the CDR3 DNA reads TGTGCCAGCAGCTTGGGGAGTACCCGGAGTAATTCACCCCTCCACTTT.

V gene TRBV21-1 combines with J gene TRBJ2-3; TRBD2, the D gene given by the table, was not confirmed from the DNA. TRBV21-1 is marked as a pseudogene. The CDR3 is made up of 19 amino acids. This CDR3 is CASSFRLAGVSSSTDTQYF. The CDR3 coding sequence is TGTGCCAGCAGCTTCCGACTAGCGGGAGTGTCGTCTAGCACAGATACGCAGTATTTT.

In nucleotides, the CDR3 is TGTGCCAGCAGCGTAGAGAGAGGTGGTACTCCCACAGATACGCAGTATTTT. Amino acid sequence: CASSVERGGTPTDTQYF. V and J are TRBV9 and TRBJ2-3; D unresolved. This CDR3 contains 17 residues. Germline CDR1 and CDR2: SGDLS and YYNGEE. The germline V and J ends were trimmed by 0 bases and 2 bases, with 16 bases remaining between them. The complete variable domain, with remaining parts taken from reference TRBV9 and TRBJ2-3, reads DSGVTQTPKHLITATGQRVTLRCSPRSGDLSVYWYQQSLDQGLQFLIQYYNGEERAKGNILERFSAQQFPDLHSELNLSSLELGDSALYFCASSVERGGTPTDTQYFGPGTRLTVL.

The V call is TRBV2, the J call TRBJ2-2; maybe TRBD2 (5 bases). V dropped 3 bases and J dropped 4 bases, with 9 bases sitting between them. Per germline, CDR1 SNHLY and CDR2 FYNNEI. The CDR3 covers 14 residues. The CDR3 coding sequence is TGTGCCAGCAGTGATCCGGGGATCACCGGGGAGCTGTTTTTT. Translated: CASSDPGITGELFF.

The J gene is TRBJ1-5, the V gene TRBV19; possible D gene TRBD1, 6 bases. This CDR3 comprises 15 residues. Trimming took off 3 bases at V and 6 bases at J, with 15 bases between the two ends. Germline loops: CDR1 LNHDA, CDR2 SQIVND (reference sequence). CDR3 amino acids: CASSIQGTMPQPQHF. The DNA for the CDR3 is TGTGCCAGTAGTATCCAGGGGACGATGCCTCAGCCCCAGCATTTT. Combining the CDR3 with reference TRBV19 and TRBJ1-5 gives the whole variable domain DGGITQSPKYLFRKEGQNVTLSCEQNLNHDAMYWYRQDPGQGLRLIYYSQIVNDFQKGDIAEGYSVSREKKESFPLTVTSAQKNPTAFYLCASSIQGTMPQPQHFGDGTRLSIL.

The V and J genes are TRBV12-3 or TRBV12-4 and TRBJ1-2; D is undetermined. Between the trimmed V and J ends, which lost 3 bases and 6 bases, there was a span of 8 bases. The CDR3 is 12 amino acids. The CDR3 bases are TGTGCCAGCAGTTTGCAAGTAGATGGCTACACCTTC. It yields the protein CASSLQVDGYTF.

The chain is built from TRBV27 and TRBJ2-5, with 8 bases fitting TRBD2. Germline values: CDR1 MNHEY, CDR2 SMNVEV (reference sequence). V trimming: 8 bases; J trimming: 2 bases; junction bases outside the gene matches: 10. This CDR3 has 15 amino acids. The CDR3: CASRPGGRDQETQYF. The CDR3, as DNA: TGTGCCAGCCGACCGGGGGGGAGGGATCAAGAGACCCAGTACTTC.

The genes are TRBV6-1 and TRBJ1-1, with D uncertain. Germline V gene lookup returns CDR1 MNHNS and CDR2 SASEGT. Trimming left V 2 bases short and J 9 bases short, with 7 bases between. The CDR3 has 11 residues. CDR3 amino acids: CASSERDKAFF. The CDR3 nucleotides are TGTGCCAGCAGTGAAAGAGACAAAGCTTTCTTT.

V usage is TRBV5-8 and J usage is TRBJ2-7, with 9 positions matching TRBD2. This CDR3 spans 17 amino acids. Germline-derived CDR1 and CDR2 are SGHTS and YDEGEE. V lost 2 bases, J lost 2 bases, and 11 bases stayed unmatched. The CDR3 is CASSFPGRLAETYEQYF. The CDR3 nucleotides are TGTGCCAGCAGCTTCCCCGGCAGACTAGCGGAAACCTACGAGCAGTACTTC.

The genes are TRBV3-1 (or the pseudogene TRBV3-2) and TRBJ2-7, with D tentatively TRBD1 (6 bases). Germline CDR1 and CDR2: LGHDT and YNNKEL (reference sequence). Trimming took 2 bases from V and 5 from J, leaving 13 bases between them. This CDR3 contains 14 residues. The CDR3 loop reads CASSQRAGVHEQYF. Written as DNA, the CDR3 is TGTGCCAGCAGCCAACGGGCAGGGGTCCACGAGCAGTACTTC.

J is TRBJ1-4 and V is TRBV7-9, with D unresolved. V shed 6 bases and J shed 0 bases, with 8 bases lying between them. CDR3 length: 14 amino acids. Germline V gene sequence: CDR1 SEHNR, CDR2 FQNEAQ (reference sequence). In nucleotides, the CDR3 is TGTGCCAGCAGTCGACGGGCAACTAATGAAAAACTGTTTTTT. This translates into CASSRRATNEKLFF.

The chain combines TRBV5-4 with TRBJ2-2; 8 bases line up with TRBD2. The V and J ends lost 0 bases and 8 bases, in that order; junction bases with no gene match: 9. Germline lookup yields CDR1 SGHNT and CDR2 YYREEE (reference sequence). The CDR3 runs to 16 residues. In DNA form, the CDR3 reads TGTGCCAGCAGCTTGGAAGGGCGGGAGGTTGGTGGGGAGCTGTTTTTT. This encodes CASSLEGREVGGELFF.

This chain uses TRBV29-1 with TRBJ2-1, with 7 bases aligning to TRBD1. J lost 0 bases, V lost 6 bases, and 8 bases had no gene match. The CDR3 has 15 amino acids. Germline V CDR1 and CDR2: SQVTM, ANQGSEA. Written as DNA, the CDR3 is TGCAGCGTGTCACCGGGACAGACCTCCTACAATGAGCAGTTCTTC. Translating it yields CSVSPGQTSYNEQFF.

The chain links TRBV7-9 to TRBJ2-7; TRBD2 might be the D (6 bases). V gave up 3 bases and J gave up 0 bases, with 15 bases separating them. The V gene's germline CDR1 is SEHNR and CDR2 FQNEAQ (reference sequence). This CDR3 region has 16 residues. Written as DNA, the CDR3 is TGTGCCAGCAGCTTGGGCGGGACCTTGAGCTCCTACGAGCAGTACTTC. It encodes CASSLGGTLSSYEQYF.

The chain employs TRBV7-9 and TRBJ2-3; 9 bases align to TRBD1. Germline loops: CDR1 SEHNR, CDR2 FQNEAQ (reference sequence). V shed 5 bases, J shed 3 bases, and the junction held 6 bases outside the gene matches. The CDR3 totals 15 residues. The CDR3 reads CASSLRQGGTDTQYF. The DNA for the CDR3 is TGTGCCAGCAGCCTTAGACAGGGGGGGACAGATACGCAGTATTTT.

The chain combines TRBV7-4 with TRBJ1-4, with D perhaps TRBD1 (6 bases). The CDR3 sequence is 14 residues long. Trimming shortened V by 11 bases and J by 5 bases, and 18 bases separated the two germline ends. Per the germline V gene, CDR1 is SGHVT and CDR2 is SQSDAQ. CDR3 region: CAGLGGQANEKLFF. The CDR3, as DNA: TGTGCCGGACTCGGGGGGCAGGCCAATGAAAAACTGTTTTTT.

The genes are TRBV5-1 and TRBJ1-1; D is unresolved. Per the germline V gene, CDR1 is SGHRS and CDR2 is YFSETQ. The CDR3 is made up of 12 amino acids. V lost 5 bases and J 3 bases, leaving 8 bases between the germline ends. In DNA, the CDR3 is TGCGCCAGCAGAGGAGATCACACTGAAGCTTTCTTT. It specifies CASRGDHTEAFF.

The chain carries TRBV6-2 or TRBV6-3 and TRBJ1-5; 7 bases line up with TRBD1. The CDR3 sequence is 15 residues long. From germline, CDR1 is MNHEY and CDR2 SVGEGT. With 2 bases clipped from V and 4 bases from J, the junction kept 5 bases outside the gene matches. CDR3 DNA sequence: TGTGCCAGCAGTTACGACAGGGAGTTTAATCAGCCCCAGCATTTT. Translating it yields CASSYDREFNQPQHF.

The chain has TRBV6-6 and TRBJ1-2, with a tentative D call TRBD1 (6 bases). The CDR3 extends over 16 amino acids. The V gene's germline CDR1 is MNHNY and CDR2 SVGAGI (reference sequence). V was trimmed by 6 bases and J by 5 bases, leaving 22 bases between them. The chain's CDR3 is CASSKTLDSPRYGYTF. CDR3 nucleotides: TGTGCCAGCAGCAAAACCTTGGACAGCCCTAGGTATGGCTACACCTTC.

The chain combines TRBV5-5 with TRBJ2-2; D is unresolved. This CDR3 contains 12 residues. V was shortened by 0 bases and J by 8 bases, with 5 bases between the two germline ends. Germline V CDR1 and CDR2: SGHKS, YYEKEE (reference sequence). In nucleotides, the CDR3 is TGTGCCAGCAGCTTGGTGCGGGGGGAGCTGTTTTTT. This translates into CASSLVRGELFF.

The chain joins TRBV14 to TRBJ2-1; D possibly corresponds to TRBD2 (5 bases). With 4 bases removed from V and 0 bases from J, the gap between germline ends came to 16 bases. The CDR3 consists of 17 residues. Germline V gives CDR1 SGHDN, CDR2 FVKESK. The DNA for the CDR3 is TGTGCCAGCAGCCGCAGACTGGGGAGTATCTCCTACAATGAGCAGTTCTTC. As protein: CASSRRLGSISYNEQFF. The complete variable domain, with remaining parts taken from reference TRBV14 and TRBJ2-1, reads EAGVTQFPSHSVIEKGQTVTLRCDPISGHDNLYWYRRVMGKEIKFLLHFVKESKQDESGMPNNRFLAERTGGTYSTLKVQPAELEDSGVYFCASSRRLGSISYNEQFFGPGTRLTVL.

J is TRBJ2-5 and V is TRBV6-1; unclear D gene. The CDR3 length is 12 residues. V shed 2 bases and J shed 5 bases, with 6 bases lying between them. In germline, CDR1 is MNHNS, CDR2 SASEGT. The CDR3 sequence is CASSELRETQYF. The CDR3 region has the DNA TGTGCCAGCAGTGAATTGAGGGAGACCCAGTACTTC.